This passage covers 5 T cell receptor beta chains from one sample sequenced in a study of shared clonotypes between healthy human individuals. Here immunoSEQ multiplex PCR was the method, and the copy in TCRdb shows in-frame clones only, minus some. The repertoire has 2 million to 2.5 million clones, 93% of them found once; the top ten carry about 0.37%. Material: naive CD4+ T cells from PBMCs. Subset indicated: CD45RA+ positively selected. The receptors derive from a man aged 18 to 30 in good health. Some clones in this sample may be carry-over from other donors' samples.

Comments on this clone: At one end the junction does not follow the germline gene, possibly because of a read error. The same CDR3 also results from other DNA sequences found in this sample. V and J are TRBV30 and TRBJ2-7; D might be TRBD1 or TRBD2, each matching 5 bases. The CDR3 covers 15 residues. The V gene's germline CDR1 is GTSNPN and CDR2 SVGIG (reference sequence). The CDR3 spells CAWRPPGRGASEQYF. CDR3 bases: TGCGCCTGGAGGCCCCCGGGTCGAGGGGCATCCGAGCAGTACTTC.

The CDR3 sequence is CASSDWDQETQYF. The CDR3 region has the DNA TGTGCCAGCAGTGATTGGGACCAAGAGACCCAGTACTTC. The genes are TRBV2 and TRBJ2-5; D not certain. Trimming shortened V by 3 bases and J by 0 bases, and 5 bases separated the two germline ends. This CDR3 is 13 amino acids long. CDR1 and CDR2 (germline): SNHLY, FYNNEI.

The rearrangement joins TRBV19 to TRBJ2-1, with 11 bases fitting TRBD2. The V gene end was trimmed by 5 bases and the J gene end by 4 bases; junction bases not matched to a gene: 7. The CDR3 is 16 residues long. Looked up from germline, CDR1 is LNHDA and CDR2 is SQIVND (reference sequence). CDR3 sequence (DNA): TGTGCCAGTAGTTCCCGACTAGCGGGATTTTACAATGAGCAGTTCTTC. It is translated as CASSSRLAGFYNEQFF.

This clone was seen only once. The gene calls are TRBV18 and TRBJ2-7; D remains ambiguous. Germline CDR1 and CDR2: KGHSH and LQKENI. V was clipped by 6 bases and J by 6 bases, with 12 bases between them. This CDR3 region has 12 residues. The CDR3 protein is CASSLWGGEQYF. CDR3 DNA: TGTGCCAGCTCCCTCTGGGGTGGCGAGCAGTACTTC. The full variable domain, in which reference TRBV18 and TRBJ2-7 provide the parts outside the CDR3, is NAGVMQNPRHLVRRRGQEARLRCSPMKGHSHVYWYRQLPEEGLKFMVYLQKENIIDESGMPKERFSAEFPKEGPSILRIQQVVRGDSAAYFCASSLWGGEQYFGPGTRLTVT.

This rearrangement joins TRBV30 to TRBJ1-2; possibly TRBD1 for D (6 bases). V was shortened by 3 bases and J by 4 bases, with 12 bases between the two germline ends. The CDR3 has 13 amino acids. CDR1 is GTSNPN and CDR2 is SVGIG in the germline V gene (reference sequence). CDR3 nucleotides: TGTGCCTGGAGGAGGGGGGGCGGCTATGGCTACACCTTC. This encodes CAWRRGGGYGYTF.